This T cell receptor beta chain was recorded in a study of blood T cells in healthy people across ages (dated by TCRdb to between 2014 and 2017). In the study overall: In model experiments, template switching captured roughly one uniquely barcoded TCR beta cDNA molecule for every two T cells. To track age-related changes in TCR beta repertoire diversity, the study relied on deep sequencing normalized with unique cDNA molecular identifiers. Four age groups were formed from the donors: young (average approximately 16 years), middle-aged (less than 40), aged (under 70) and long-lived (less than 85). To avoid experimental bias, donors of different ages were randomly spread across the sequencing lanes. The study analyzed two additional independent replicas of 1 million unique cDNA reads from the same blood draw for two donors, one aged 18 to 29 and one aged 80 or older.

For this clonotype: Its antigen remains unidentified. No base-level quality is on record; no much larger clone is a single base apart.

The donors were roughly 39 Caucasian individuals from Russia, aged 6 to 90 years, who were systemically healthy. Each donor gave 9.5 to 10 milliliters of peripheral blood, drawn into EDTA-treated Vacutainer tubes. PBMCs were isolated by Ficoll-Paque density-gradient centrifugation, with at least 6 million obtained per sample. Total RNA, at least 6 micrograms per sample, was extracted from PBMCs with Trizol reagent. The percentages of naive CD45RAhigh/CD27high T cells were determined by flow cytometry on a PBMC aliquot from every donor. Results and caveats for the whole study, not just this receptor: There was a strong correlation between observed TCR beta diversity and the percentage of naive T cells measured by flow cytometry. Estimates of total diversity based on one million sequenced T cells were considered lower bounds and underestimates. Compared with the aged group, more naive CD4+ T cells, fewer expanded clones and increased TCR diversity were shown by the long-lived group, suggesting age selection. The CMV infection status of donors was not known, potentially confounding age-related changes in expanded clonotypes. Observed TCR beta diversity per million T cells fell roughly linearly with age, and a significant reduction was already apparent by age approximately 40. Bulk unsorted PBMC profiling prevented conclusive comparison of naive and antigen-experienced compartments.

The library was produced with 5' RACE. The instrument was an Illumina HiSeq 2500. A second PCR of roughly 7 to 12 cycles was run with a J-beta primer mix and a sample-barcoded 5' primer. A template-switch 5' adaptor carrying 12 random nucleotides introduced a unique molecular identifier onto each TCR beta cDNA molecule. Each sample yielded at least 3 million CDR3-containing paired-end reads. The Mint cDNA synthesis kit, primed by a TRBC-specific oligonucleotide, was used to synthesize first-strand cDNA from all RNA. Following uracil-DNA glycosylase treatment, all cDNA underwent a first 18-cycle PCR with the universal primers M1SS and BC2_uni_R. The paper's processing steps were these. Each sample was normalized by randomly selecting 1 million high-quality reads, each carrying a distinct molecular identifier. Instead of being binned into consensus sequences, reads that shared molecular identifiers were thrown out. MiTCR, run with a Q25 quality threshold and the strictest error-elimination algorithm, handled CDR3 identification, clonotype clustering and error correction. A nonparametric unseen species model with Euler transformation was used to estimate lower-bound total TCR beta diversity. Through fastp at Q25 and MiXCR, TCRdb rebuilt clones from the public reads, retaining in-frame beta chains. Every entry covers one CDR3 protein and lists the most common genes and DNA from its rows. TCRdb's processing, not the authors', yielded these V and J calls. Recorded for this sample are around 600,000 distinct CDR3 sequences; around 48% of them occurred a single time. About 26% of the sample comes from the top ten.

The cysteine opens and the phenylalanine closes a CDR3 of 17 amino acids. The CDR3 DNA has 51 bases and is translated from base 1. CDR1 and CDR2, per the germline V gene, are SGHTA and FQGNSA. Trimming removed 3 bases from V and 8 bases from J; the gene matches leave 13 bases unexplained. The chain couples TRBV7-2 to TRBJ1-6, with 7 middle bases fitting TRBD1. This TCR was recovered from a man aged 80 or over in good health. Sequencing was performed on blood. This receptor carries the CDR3 CASSFRAGGRGDSPLHF. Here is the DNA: TGTGCCAGCAGCTTCCGAGCCGGCGGCAGGGGGGATTCACCCCTCCACTTT.